A single sample gave rise to the 9 T cell receptor beta chains below, sequenced in a study of OX40 agonist ivuxolimab in advanced cancers. Assay: immunoSEQ multiplex PCR; the TCRdb copy retains only in-frame clones and omits some. This repertoire shows 25,000 to 30,000 clones, around 79% found once; its top ten account for about 32%. The starting material was CD4+ or CD8+ T cells sorted from blood, obtained in a trial of the OX40 agonist ivuxolimab. The receptors come from an adult with an advanced solid tumor such as melanoma, head and neck, liver or kidney cancer.

The sample holds a few counts of this clone. V is TRBV5-8 and J is TRBJ1-2; 7 bases match TRBD1. The CDR3 totals 14 residues. J was trimmed by 2 bases and V by 2 bases; bases with no gene match: 3. Germline V CDR1 and CDR2: SGHTS, YDEGEE. The CDR3, as DNA: TGTGCCAGCAGCTTTGACAGGGTGAACTATGGCTACACCTTC. Protein: CASSFDRVNYGYTF.

This clone appeared a single time. The chain combines TRBV5-1 with TRBJ2-7; 9 nucleotides line up with TRBD2. Germline CDR1 SGHRS, CDR2 YFSETQ. Trimming removed 2 bases from V and 2 bases from J; junction bases left unmatched: 2. The CDR3 length is 14 residues. This chain's CDR3 is CASSLAGGPYEQYF. CDR3 coding DNA: TGCGCCAGCAGCTTAGCGGGAGGCCCCTACGAGCAGTACTTC.

The chain joins TRBV29-1 to TRBJ1-2; the D is unclear. Deletions cut 7 bases from V and 6 bases from J, with 15 bases between. From germline, CDR1 is SQVTM and CDR2 ANQGSEA. CDR3 length: 12 amino acids. CDR3 region: CSAWDSRNGYTF. CDR3 coding DNA: TGCAGCGCCTGGGATTCTAGGAATGGCTACACCTTC.

The V and J genes are TRBV13 and TRBJ1-1, with 8 nucleotides matching TRBD1. V lost 5 bases to trimming and J lost 7 bases; unmatched junction nucleotides: 6. Per the germline V gene, CDR1 is PRHDT and CDR2 is FYEKMQ (reference sequence). The CDR3 is 13 amino acids. The DNA of the CDR3 is TGTGCCAGCAGCACCGACAGGGGCCATGAAGCTTTCTTT. Translated, it gives CASSTDRGHEAFF.

V and J are TRBV28 and TRBJ1-2, with a weak D call TRBD1 (5 bases). The germline V gene encodes CDR1 MDHEN and CDR2 SYDVKM. This CDR3 comprises 14 residues. V was clipped by 6 bases and J by 2 bases, with 13 bases between them. CDR3 DNA sequence: TGTGCCAGCAGGCCTCAGGGACTCAACTATGGCTACACCTTC. It is translated as CASRPQGLNYGYTF.

This clone was observed a handful of times. The CDR3 nucleotides read TGTGCCAGCAGCTTACAGGGGAATAGCAATCAGCCCCAGCATTTT. It specifies CASSLQGNSNQPQHF. The J gene is TRBJ1-5, the V gene TRBV7-9; a weak D match, TRBD1 (6 bases). The V end was cut by 2 bases, the J end by 0 bases, with 8 bases between. Germline V gene lookup returns CDR1 SEHNR and CDR2 FQNEAQ (reference sequence). This CDR3 comprises 15 residues.

Note on this clone: No DNA is shown, since the ends of the CDR3 on it are uncertain; the CDR3 is the one TCRdb lists. The V call is TRBV1, the J call TRBJ2-3; whether TRBD2, the table's D call, matches the DNA was not checked. TRBV1 is noted as a pseudogene. The CDR3 region is 17 residues in length, termini included. CDR3 region: CTSSQVDVAGGADTQYF.

This chain uses TRBV7-9 with TRBJ2-1, with 7 bases matching TRBD2. The CDR3 covers 15 residues. V shed 8 bases, J shed 6 bases, and the junction held 13 bases outside the gene matches. CDR1 is SEHNR, CDR2 FQNEAQ, per germline (reference sequence). CDR3 protein: CASLLAPVGANEQFF. CDR3 in DNA: TGTGCCAGCCTACTAGCGCCGGTGGGAGCCAATGAGCAGTTCTTC.

The chain is built from TRBV5-1 and TRBJ2-7, with TRBD1 as a possible D gene (5 bases). The germline V and J ends were trimmed by 4 bases and 0 bases, with 17 bases remaining between them. The V gene's germline CDR1 is SGHRS and CDR2 YFSETQ. The CDR3 consists of 16 residues. CDR3 sequence: CASSPESRAFSYEQYF. The CDR3 DNA reads as TGCGCCAGCAGCCCTGAGAGCAGGGCCTTCTCCTACGAGCAGTACTTC.